The 18 T cell receptor beta chains below all came from one sample that was sequenced in a study of blood T cells in healthy people across ages. Together with a sample-barcoded 5' primer, a J-beta primer mix was included in a second PCR lasting about 7 to 11 cycles. MiXCR, applied by TCRdb to the 5' RACE reads, yields one record per CDR3 protein. Of about 720,000 distinct CDR3 sequences listed, 22% are singletons. The sample taken for sequencing was blood. These receptors were collected from a man between 65 and 85 years old in good health.

This clonotype was picked up a small number of times. This chain links TRBV4-1 with TRBJ2-5, with 10 positions matching TRBD1. V lost 0 bases, J lost 5 bases, and 9 bases stayed unmatched. The CDR3 covers 17 residues. Germline loops: CDR1 MGHRA, CDR2 YSYEKL. The CDR3 region is CASSQDTGTGAGETQYF. The CDR3 DNA is TGCGCCAGCAGCCAAGATACCGGGACAGGGGCAGGGGAGACCCAGTACTTC.

The chain employs TRBV3-1 and TRBJ2-1; TRBD2 agrees at 7 bases. J gave up 3 bases and V 7 bases, and 12 bases lay outside the gene matches. The CDR3 extends over 16 amino acids. Germline CDR1 LGHDT, CDR2 YNNKEL (reference sequence). The CDR3 sequence: CASTPAPREVYNEQFF. As DNA, the CDR3 is TGTGCCAGCACCCCCGCCCCCCGGGAGGTCTACAATGAGCAGTTCTTC.

The rearrangement joins TRBV10-3 to TRBJ1-5; 7 bases match TRBD1. The CDR3 runs 16 residues. Germline-derived CDR1 and CDR2 are ENHRY and SYGVKD. Unmatched junction bases numbered 9, after V lost 3 bases and J lost 4 bases. The CDR3 DNA reads TGTGCCATCAGTGACCCCAGAGGGGGCGGGAATCAGCCCCAGCATTTT. This gives the protein CAISDPRGGGNQPQHF.

The chain combines TRBV20-1 with TRBJ2-3; 10 bases map to TRBD2. After removal of 4 bases from V and 5 bases from J, the junction contained 12 bases not matched to a gene. The CDR3 length is 16 residues. CDR1 is DFQATT, CDR2 SNEGSKA, per germline (reference sequence). The CDR3 reads CSANDLGTSDRDTQYF. For the CDR3, the DNA is TGCAGTGCTAACGATTTGGGGACTAGCGATAGAGATACGCAGTATTTT.

In this sample, this clonotype turned up many times. The gene calls are TRBV30 and TRBJ2-1; no definite D call. Germline assignment: CDR1 GTSNPN and CDR2 SVGIG (reference sequence). The CDR3 is made up of 15 amino acids. With 2 bases removed from V and 0 bases from J, the gap between germline ends came to 11 bases. The CDR3 sequence: CAWSPAASSYNEQFF. CDR3 coding DNA: TGTGCCTGGAGTCCCGCGGCGAGCTCCTACAATGAGCAGTTCTTC.

Only a few counts were recorded for this clonotype. This chain uses TRBV21-1 with TRBJ2-1. TRBV21-1 is tagged as a pseudogene. This CDR3 contains 17 residues. The CDR3 nucleotides read TGTGCCAGCAGCGTGCGAGACGTACTCATTTTCTACAATGAGCAGTTCTTC. Translating gives CASSVRDVLIFYNEQFF.

The rearrangement links TRBV12-3 or TRBV12-4 to TRBJ1-4, with D perhaps TRBD1 (5 bases). The CDR3 runs 13 residues. The germline V and J ends were trimmed by 3 bases and 8 bases, with 10 bases remaining between them. CDR3 nucleotide sequence: TGTGCCAGCAGTTTGCGACAGTGGGAAAAACTGTTTTTT. It codes for CASSLRQWEKLFF.

This clonotype has a handful of counts. This chain uses TRBV18 with TRBJ1-6, with 7 bases lining up with TRBD1. The J segment lost 6 bases and the V segment lost 2 bases, leaving 7 bases of the junction unmatched. The CDR3 runs to 16 residues. Germline V lookup: CDR1 KGHSH, CDR2 LQKENI. This chain's CDR3 is CASSPAVGQINSPLHF. The CDR3, as DNA: TGTGCCAGCTCACCAGCCGTGGGACAGATTAATTCACCCCTCCACTTT.

The table lists this clonotype with a few counts. The chain links TRBV6-1 to TRBJ2-1, with 15 nucleotides matching TRBD2. V trimming: 5 bases; J trimming: 7 bases; junction bases outside the gene matches: 12. Germline V gene sequence: CDR1 MNHNS, CDR2 SASEGT. The CDR3 has 18 amino acids. For the CDR3, the DNA is TGTGCCAGCAGTCAAATAGGACTAGCGGGGGGGCCTTCGAATGAGCAGTTCTTC. It yields the protein CASSQIGLAGGPSNEQFF.

This clonotype was picked up many times. The chain joins TRBV6-4 to TRBJ1-4; 7 nucleotides agree with TRBD1. The V gene's germline CDR1 is MRHNA and CDR2 SNTAGT. V lost 8 bases, J lost 4 bases, and 10 bases stayed unmatched. The CDR3 is 15 amino acids. CDR3 loop: CASSRQGDGNEKLFF. CDR3 DNA: TGTGCCAGCTCGCGCCAGGGGGACGGTAATGAAAAACTGTTTTTT.

This clonotype was counted between two and nine times. The CDR3 DNA sequence: TGCAGCGTTGACTTGGGCCTGGGGAACACTGAAGCTTTCTTT. It translates to CSVDLGLGNTEAFF. The V and J genes are TRBV29-1 and TRBJ1-1; D call uncertain. This CDR3 contains 14 residues. Trimming stripped 3 bases from V and 1 base from J, with 12 bases between. Germline V lookup: CDR1 SQVTM, CDR2 ANQGSEA.

This clonotype has a handful of counts. V usage is TRBV7-2 and J usage is TRBJ2-5; D is unclear. Near its end, the DNA agrees better with TRBJ2-1, so the J call may be wrong. CDR3 size: 11 residues. Germline values: CDR1 SGHTA, CDR2 FQGNSA. This chain's CDR3 is CASSPSDPQFF. CDR3 sequence (DNA): TGTGCCAGCAGCCCATCGGACCCACAGTTCTTC.

This clonotype has at least ten counts. The chain carries TRBV12-3 or TRBV12-4 and TRBJ2-3, with D possibly being TRBD1 (6 bases). The V gene lost 2 bases and the J gene lost 5 bases, with 20 bases spanning the gap. The CDR3 contains 17 residues. CDR3 in amino acids: CASSLTYTGSHRDTQYF. CDR3 in DNA: TGTGCCAGCAGTTTAACCTATACAGGGTCCCACAGAGATACGCAGTATTTT.

Here the CDR3 DNA reads TGTGCCAGCAGCTTAGTAAAGTGGAATGGCTACACCTTC. This translates into CASSLVKWNGYTF. The genes are TRBV7-2 and TRBJ1-2, with D unclear. Trimming pared 1 base from V and 6 bases from J, leaving 9 bases between. Germline CDR1 is SGHTA and CDR2 is FQGNSA. The CDR3 spans 13 residues.

The CDR3 sequence: CASSPIGTGGNNEQFF. The CDR3 coding sequence is TGTGCCAGCAGCCCCATCGGGACAGGGGGTAACAATGAGCAGTTCTTC. The chain combines TRBV7-2 with TRBJ2-1; 11 nucleotides agree with TRBD1. This CDR3 has 16 amino acids. CDR1 and CDR2 (germline): SGHTA, FQGNSA. Germline trimming cut 5 bases from V and 5 bases from J; bases unmatched to any gene: 8.

The gene calls are TRBV7-3 and TRBJ2-3; perhaps D is TRBD1 or TRBD2 (6 bases each). Germline CDR1 reads SGHTA; CDR2 reads FQGTGA. V shed 1 base and J shed 6 bases, with 14 bases lying between them. This CDR3 region has 15 residues. The CDR3 coding sequence is TGTGCCAGCAGCTTAATTATGGGGGGCAGGGATACGCAGTATTTT. This encodes CASSLIMGGRDTQYF.

The sample holds a few counts of this clonotype. The V gene is TRBV7-9, the J gene TRBJ2-5; D possibly matches TRBD1 or TRBD2 (5 bases each). With 5 bases removed from V and 1 base from J, the gap between germline ends came to 20 bases. This CDR3 is built from 17 residues. Germline CDR1 SEHNR, CDR2 FQNEAQ (reference sequence). CDR3 region: CASSKPRDPSPQETQYF. The CDR3 DNA sequence: TGTGCCAGCAGCAAGCCACGGGACCCATCACCCCAAGAGACCCAGTACTTC.

This clonotype was seen repeatedly, ten times or more. The chain couples TRBV20-1 to TRBJ1-5; D uncertain. The germline V gene encodes CDR1 DFQATT and CDR2 SNEGSKA (reference sequence). This CDR3 has 13 residues. Trimming took off 0 bases at V and 2 bases at J, with 5 bases between the two ends. Here the CDR3 reads CSARERGNQPQHF. The CDR3 DNA reads TGCAGTGCTAGAGAACGAGGCAATCAGCCCCAGCATTTT.